This record looks at one T cell receptor beta chain sequence and its context. Its specificity is not known. The sample belongs to a study of T cell responses to AZD1222 COVID-19 vaccine. Study-level results: Clonal diversity was possibly underestimated; the donors were predominantly white British and more often female.

The assay was immunoSEQ multiplex PCR, and TCRdb's table has in-frame clones only and misses some. The table records about 120,000 clones, approximately 90% of them present only once. Germline CDR1 and CDR2: SGHKS and YYEKEE (reference sequence). The CDR3 spans 14 residues. V was pared by 4 bases and J by 3 bases, with 11 bases between. The starting material was peripheral blood, obtained on day 0 of AZD1222 vaccination. The sequence derives from an adult in good health. This chain connects TRBV5-5 to TRBJ1-5, with TRBD1 as a possible D gene (5 bases). The CDR3, as DNA: TGTGCCAGCAGCCGGGACCCGAACAATCAGCCCCAGCATTTT. It yields the protein CASSRDPNNQPQHF.